A single sample is the source of the 14 T cell receptor beta chains below, sequenced in a study of OX40 agonist ivuxolimab in advanced cancers. Receptor amplification or capture employed the immunoSEQ multiplex PCR assay. What TCRdb holds here is the immuneACCESS table cut down to in-frame rearrangements. Part of the clones is not present; checked against another copy, under half of the missing clones reflect an unresolved V gene, and the others are unexplained. The sample table holds approximately 65,000 clones, of which nearly 90% were seen once. Together, the top ten hold 3% to 4% of the sample. Material: CD4+ or CD8+ T cells sorted from blood, obtained in a trial of the OX40 agonist ivuxolimab. These receptors all stem from an adult with an advanced solid tumor such as melanoma, head and neck, liver or kidney cancer.

The chain combines TRBV10-1 with TRBJ2-7; 9 nucleotides line up with TRBD2. The CDR3 extends over 14 amino acids. The trim removed 2 bases at V and 5 bases at J, leaving 4 bases unmatched. Germline lookup yields CDR1 WNHNN and CDR2 SYGVQD (reference sequence). The CDR3 spells CASSEGSSGNEQYF. DNA for the CDR3: TGCGCCAGCAGTGAGGGGTCTAGCGGGAACGAGCAGTACTTC.

CDR3 sequence (DNA): TGCGCCAGCAGCACGACAGGGCTTGTAGATACGCAGTATTTT. It encodes CASSTTGLVDTQYF. J is TRBJ2-3 and V is TRBV5-1, with TRBD1 identical over 7 bases. The CDR3 runs 14 residues. Germline lookup yields CDR1 SGHRS and CDR2 YFSETQ. After removal of 4 bases from V and 5 bases from J, the junction contained 7 bases not matched to a gene. The whole variable domain, filled in from reference TRBV5-1 and TRBJ2-3, reads KAGVTQTPRYLIKTRGQQVTLSCSPISGHRSVSWYQQTPGQGLQFLFEYFSETQRNKGNFPGRFSGRQFSNSRSEMNVSTLELGDSALYLCASSTTGLVDTQYFGPGTRLTVL.

The chain joins TRBV28 to TRBJ1-5; D remains unclear. From germline, CDR1 is MDHEN and CDR2 SYDVKM. V was clipped by 11 bases and J by 6 bases, with 14 bases between them. This CDR3 contains 12 residues. The CDR3 protein is CASTWRAQPQHF. The CDR3 region has the DNA TGTGCCTCAACCTGGAGGGCTCAGCCCCAGCATTTT.

The chain employs TRBV4-2 and TRBJ2-1; TRBD2 agrees at 14 bases. V lost 0 bases to trimming and J lost 10 bases; unmatched junction nucleotides: 5. Looked up from germline, CDR1 is LGHNA and CDR2 is YNFKEQ. The CDR3 runs to 16 residues. The CDR3 coding sequence is TGTGCCAGCAGCCAAGAAGGGACTAGCGGGAGCAGGGAGCAGTTCTTC. The encoded protein is CASSQEGTSGSREQFF.

This chain links TRBV7-3 with TRBJ1-5; D is uncertain. Per the germline V gene, CDR1 is SGHTA and CDR2 is FQGTGA. Deletions cut 1 base from V and 6 bases from J, with 13 bases between. This CDR3 has 15 residues. The chain's CDR3 is CASSLNADSSQPQHF. The CDR3 DNA reads as TGTGCCAGCAGCTTAAATGCAGATAGTAGTCAGCCCCAGCATTTT.

This chain links TRBV29-1 with TRBJ1-3, with D possibly matching TRBD1 (6 bases). The length of the CDR3 is 15 residues. V was pared by 4 bases and J by 2 bases, with 15 bases between. Germline loops: CDR1 SQVTM, CDR2 ANQGSEA. CDR3 sequence (DNA): TGCAGCGTTGTCGGCCGGGGGGCTACTGGAAACACCATATATTTT. Its translation is CSVVGRGATGNTIYF.

V is TRBV7-9 and J is TRBJ1-4, with D possibly being TRBD1 (6 bases). The CDR3 is 14 residues long. V gave up 4 bases and J gave up 9 bases, with 15 bases separating them. The germline CDR1 and CDR2 sequences are SEHNR and FQNEAQ (reference sequence). The CDR3 loop reads CASSYNREGKKLFF. The CDR3 nucleotides read TGTGCCAGCAGCTATAACAGGGAGGGGAAAAAACTGTTTTTT.

The chain has TRBV7-8 and TRBJ2-2; D possibly corresponds to TRBD2 (6 bases). The V end was cut by 3 bases, the J end by 2 bases, with 10 bases between. The CDR3 consists of 15 residues. Germline V gene data show CDR1 as SGHVS and CDR2 as FQNEAQ. DNA for the CDR3: TGTGCCAGCAGCTTTAGCGGATTAAACACCGGGGAGCTGTTTTTT. This codes for CASSFSGLNTGELFF.

The chain has TRBV7-8 and TRBJ2-5; TRBD2 matches 10 bases. J gave up 7 bases and V 5 bases, and 10 bases lay outside the gene matches. Germline CDR1 is SGHVS and CDR2 is FQNEAQ. This CDR3 is 15 amino acids long. The CDR3 DNA reads TGTGCCAGCAGCCCTAGCGGGAGCGGTGCGGGGACCCAGTACTTC. Amino acid sequence: CASSPSGSGAGTQYF.

This clone was found once. CDR3 DNA: TGTGCCAGCAGCTCGGGACTAGCGAAGTTGAATGAGCAGTTCTTC. Its protein product is CASSSGLAKLNEQFF. The chain combines TRBV9 with TRBJ2-1; 10 bases align to TRBD2. Trimming at V came to 4 bases and at J to 7 bases, leaving 8 bases not matched to a gene. This CDR3 is built from 15 residues. The germline V gene has CDR1 SGDLS and CDR2 YYNGEE.

This clone was detected only once. This chain joins TRBV6-5 and TRBJ1-2; D remains ambiguous. The germline CDR1 and CDR2 sequences are MNHEY and SVGAGI. V lost 6 bases, J lost 8 bases, and 10 bases lay in between. This CDR3 is built from 11 residues. DNA for the CDR3: TGTGCCAGCAGCGCGGGAAACGGCTACACCTTC. Amino acid sequence: CASSAGNGYTF.

V gene TRBV6-5 combines with J gene TRBJ2-7; D gene ambiguous. V lost 0 bases to trimming and J lost 6 bases, with 9 bases between them. The CDR3 is made up of 13 amino acids. Germline V gene sequence: CDR1 MNHEY, CDR2 SVGAGI. CDR3 protein: CASSYSGVLEQYF. The DNA of the CDR3 is TGTGCCAGCAGTTACTCCGGCGTTCTCGAGCAGTACTTC.

This clone turned up a few times. The chain links TRBV19 to TRBJ2-1; 14 bases agree with TRBD2. Germline V gene lookup returns CDR1 LNHDA and CDR2 SQIVND (reference sequence). Trimming at V came to 1 base and at J to 2 bases, leaving 13 bases not matched to a gene. The CDR3 is 21 residues long. The CDR3 nucleotides are TGTGCCAGTAGTATAGTTGGGACTAGCGGGAGTTTTTCCAACCCCTACAATGAGCAGTTCTTC. The encoded protein is CASSIVGTSGSFSNPYNEQFF.

The chain has TRBV5-4 and TRBJ2-7; D may match TRBD1 or TRBD2 (7 bases each). The CDR3 has 16 amino acids. V lost 2 bases to trimming and J lost 5 bases, with 20 bases between them. CDR1 and CDR2 (germline): SGHNT, YYREEE (reference sequence). CDR3 loop: CASSFRRQGGINEQYF. The CDR3 region has the DNA TGTGCCAGCAGCTTTCGTAGGCAGGGGGGGATTAACGAGCAGTACTTC. Using reference TRBV5-4 and TRBJ2-7 for the parts outside the CDR3, the full variable domain is ETGVTQSPTHLIKTRGQQVTLRCSSQSGHNTVSWYQQALGQGPQFIFQYYREEENGRGNFPPRFSGLQFPNYSSELNVNALELDDSALYLCASSFRRQGGINEQYFGPGTRLTVT.